Below, 32 T cell receptor beta chains from the same sample are listed, as sequenced in a study of spatial heterogeneity in lung cancer. This sample's time point: blood at routine non-recurrence follow-up after resection. Tumor, nontumor lung or frozen PBMC supplied whole RNA that was sequenced unsorted. TCRdb re-called the 5' RACE reads through MiXCR, storing one row per CDR3 protein. The profile shows 50,000 to 60,000 distinct CDR3 sequences, less than 9% of them singletons. The sample was PBMCs, taken at follow-up. These receptors originate from a female donor with early-stage non-small cell lung cancer.

The chain couples TRBV28 to TRBJ2-7, with TRBD1 matching 8 bases. V shed 5 bases and J 6 bases; nucleotides not matched to a gene: 6. Germline V CDR1 and CDR2: MDHEN, SYDVKM. This CDR3 spans 13 amino acids. The CDR3: CASSRTGLIEQYF. The CDR3 DNA reads TGTGCCAGCAGTCGGACAGGGTTGATCGAGCAGTACTTC.

This clonotype was recorded at least ten times. J is TRBJ2-3 and V is TRBV29-1; 12 nucleotides line up with TRBD2. There are 13 residues in the CDR3. Trimming took 4 bases from V and 9 from J; bases not matched to a gene: 5. Germline assignment: CDR1 SQVTM and CDR2 ANQGSEA. The CDR3 nucleotides are TGCAGCGTTGTGGGACTAGCGGGCGGGACGCAGTATTTT. Its protein product is CSVVGLAGGTQYF.

This clonotype was counted a few times. This rearrangement joins TRBV28 to TRBJ2-4; 15 bases map to TRBD2. Germline V gives CDR1 MDHEN, CDR2 SYDVKM. Trimming took 5 bases from V and 0 from J; bases not matched to a gene: 8. This CDR3 is built from 19 residues. The CDR3 spells CASSRRGTSGGLAKNIQYF. In DNA, the CDR3 is TGTGCCAGCAGTCGTAGAGGGACTAGCGGGGGGTTAGCCAAAAACATTCAGTACTTC.

The sample holds a few counts of this clonotype. The DNA of the CDR3 is TGTGCCAGCAGCAGACAGGGGCCATACAATGAGCAGTTCTTC. Translating gives CASSRQGPYNEQFF. This sequence joins TRBV14 and TRBJ2-1; 8 bases match TRBD1. V gave up 5 bases and J gave up 4 bases; unmatched junction bases: 4. The CDR3 is made up of 14 amino acids. Per the germline V gene, CDR1 is SGHDN and CDR2 is FVKESK.

This clonotype appeared many times. The chain carries TRBV5-1 and TRBJ2-5; D is perhaps TRBD1 (5 bases). CDR3 size: 13 residues. CDR1 SGHRS and CDR2 YFSETQ come from the germline V gene. Trimming shortened V by 4 bases and J by 5 bases, and 12 bases separated the two germline ends. CDR3 region: CASSLQGSETQYF. CDR3 in DNA: TGCGCCAGCAGCCTCCAGGGTTCGGAGACCCAGTACTTC. Full variable domain (outside the CDR3, taken from reference TRBV5-1 and TRBJ2-5): KAGVTQTPRYLIKTRGQQVTLSCSPISGHRSVSWYQQTPGQGLQFLFEYFSETQRNKGNFPGRFSGRQFSNSRSEMNVSTLELGDSALYLCASSLQGSETQYFGPGTRLLVL.

This clonotype occurred many times. The chain recombines TRBV7-2 with TRBJ2-3; a possible D gene is TRBD1 (6 bases). CDR1 is SGHTA, CDR2 FQGNSA, per germline. V lost 2 bases to trimming and J lost 4 bases, with 13 bases between them. The CDR3 has 15 residues. The CDR3 DNA reads as TGTGCCAGCAGCTTAAGTGGGGGCCGAGCAGATACGCAGTATTTT. Its translation is CASSLSGGRADTQYF. Full variable domain (outside the CDR3, taken from reference TRBV7-2 and TRBJ2-3): GAGVSQSPSNKVTEKGKDVELRCDPISGHTALYWYRQSLGQGLEFLIYFQGNSAPDKSGLPSDRFSAERTGGSVSTLTIQRTQQEDSAVYLCASSLSGGRADTQYFGPGTRLTVL.

This clonotype was detected ten times or more. V gene TRBV4-3 combines with J gene TRBJ2-5; D is possibly TRBD2 (6 bases). The CDR3 covers 15 residues. V lost 3 bases and J 2 bases, leaving 13 bases between the germline ends. Germline V CDR1 and CDR2: LGHNA, YSLEER. This CDR3 is CASSQRPGGQETQYF. CDR3 nucleotide sequence: TGCGCCAGCAGCCAGCGCCCCGGGGGTCAAGAGACCCAGTACTTC.

The gene calls are TRBV7-9 and TRBJ2-7, with D unresolved. This CDR3 has 12 residues. Germline CDR1 reads SEHNR; CDR2 reads FQNEAQ (reference sequence). V shed 3 bases and J shed 6 bases, with 9 bases lying between them. For the CDR3, the DNA is TGTGCCAGCAGCTTTTTTAGTGCCGAGCAGTACTTC. It specifies CASSFFSAEQYF. The variable domain in full, with the rest retrieved from reference TRBV7-9 and TRBJ2-7, is DTGVSQNPRHKITKRGQNVTFRCDPISEHNRLYWYRQTLGQGPEFLTYFQNEAQLEKSRLLSDRFSAERPKGSFSTLEIQRTEQGDSAMYLCASSFFSAEQYFGPGTRLTVT.

In this sample, this clonotype turned up many times. The chain employs TRBV5-1 and TRBJ2-5, with 8 bases fitting TRBD1. The V gene's germline CDR1 is SGHRS and CDR2 YFSETQ. Germline trimming cut 2 bases from V and 4 bases from J; bases unmatched to any gene: 7. CDR3 length: 15 amino acids. The DNA of the CDR3 is TGCGCCAGCAGCTTAGGGACAGGCGACGGAGAGACCCAGTACTTC. Encoded protein: CASSLGTGDGETQYF.

This clonotype was observed at least ten times. The chain links TRBV2 to TRBJ1-4; D remains ambiguous. The CDR3 is 15 amino acids. Trimming took off 5 bases at V and 4 bases at J, with 14 bases between the two ends. Germline CDR1 and CDR2: SNHLY and FYNNEI. The CDR3 reads CASSLAGTSNEKLFF. CDR3 coding DNA: TGTGCCAGCAGTCTGGCGGGCACCAGTAATGAAAAACTGTTTTTT. The full variable domain, completed using reference TRBV2 and TRBJ1-4, is EPEVTQTPSHQVTQMGQEVILRCVPISNHLYFYWYRQILGQKVEFLVSFYNNEISEKSEIFDDQFSVERPDGSNFTLKIRSTKLEDSAMYFCASSLAGTSNEKLFFGSGTQLSVL.

This clonotype has a count of ten or more. The chain joins TRBV5-1 to TRBJ2-3; 13 bases agree with TRBD2. The CDR3 is 16 residues long. V lost 3 bases, J lost 2 bases, and 3 bases stayed unmatched. Germline V gene lookup returns CDR1 SGHRS and CDR2 YFSETQ. In nucleotides, the CDR3 is TGCGCCAGCAGCTACGGACTAGCGGGGGCCACAGATACGCAGTATTTT. It yields the protein CASSYGLAGATDTQYF. Drawing the rest from reference TRBV5-1 and TRBJ2-3, the complete variable domain is KAGVTQTPRYLIKTRGQQVTLSCSPISGHRSVSWYQQTPGQGLQFLFEYFSETQRNKGNFPGRFSGRQFSNSRSEMNVSTLELGDSALYLCASSYGLAGATDTQYFGPGTRLTVL.

Ten or more counts support this clonotype. V gene TRBV4-1 combines with J gene TRBJ2-3; 11 bases align to TRBD2. The germline CDR1 and CDR2 sequences are MGHRA and YSYEKL. Trimming at V came to 4 bases and at J to 5 bases, leaving 2 bases not matched to a gene. The CDR3 is made up of 14 amino acids. The CDR3 sequence: CASSPTSGGDTQYF. CDR3 nucleotides: TGCGCCAGCAGCCCCACTAGCGGGGGAGATACGCAGTATTTT.

The chain couples TRBV5-1 to TRBJ1-1; D possibly corresponds to TRBD1 (5 bases). This CDR3 contains 16 residues. Germline CDR1 SGHRS, CDR2 YFSETQ. Trimming removed 0 bases from V and 1 base from J, with 13 bases in between. CDR3 coding DNA: TGCGCCAGCAGCTTGGTGGCAGGGAGACAGAACACTGAAGCTTTCTTT. This translates into CASSLVAGRQNTEAFF.

This clonotype was detected ten times or more. The chain joins TRBV15 to TRBJ1-6; no clear D. CDR1 LNHNV and CDR2 YYDKDF come from the germline V gene (reference sequence). The CDR3 sequence is 13 residues long. V lost 8 bases and J lost 3, with 8 bases in between. DNA for the CDR3: TGTGCCACCCGGACGTTCTATAATTCACCCCTCCACTTT. It codes for CATRTFYNSPLHF. The full variable domain, rest sourced from reference TRBV15 and TRBJ1-6, is DAMVIQNPRYQVTQFGKPVTLSCSQTLNHNVMYWYQQKSSQAPKLLFHYYDKDFNNEADTPDNFQSRRPNTSFCFLDIRSPGLGDTAMYLCATRTFYNSPLHFGNGTRLTVT.

The V call is TRBV7-9, the J call TRBJ2-5; weak D call: TRBD2 (5 bases). Between the trimmed V and J ends, which lost 1 base and 9 bases, there was a span of 12 bases. The CDR3 has 13 residues. Looked up from germline, CDR1 is SEHNR and CDR2 is FQNEAQ (reference sequence). The DNA for the CDR3 is TGTGCCAGCAGCTTAGGGGGAGAAGCGTCCCAGTACTTC. Its protein product is CASSLGGEASQYF.

This clonotype has a count of ten or more. This chain uses TRBV5-1 with TRBJ2-2, with D tentatively TRBD1 (6 bases). CDR3 length: 14 residues. V was clipped by 2 bases and J by 6 bases, with 11 bases between them. Germline V lookup: CDR1 SGHRS, CDR2 YFSETQ. The DNA for the CDR3 is TGCGCCAGCAGCTTTTTTACAGGGTCCGGGGAGCTGTTTTTT. It yields the protein CASSFFTGSGELFF.

The chain combines TRBV6-2 or TRBV6-3 with TRBJ1-2; 7 bases fit TRBD1. Germline V gene data show CDR1 as MNHEY and CDR2 as SVGEGT. Unmatched junction bases numbered 9, after V lost 7 bases and J lost 4 bases. The CDR3 has 14 residues. The chain's CDR3 is CASKSGQSPYGYTF. Here the CDR3 DNA reads TGTGCCAGCAAATCGGGACAGTCTCCCTATGGCTACACCTTC.

This clonotype was observed a few times. The rearrangement links TRBV14 to TRBJ1-2; D gene unclear. CDR1 is SGHDN and CDR2 is FVKESK in the germline V gene. Deletions cut 1 base from V and 8 bases from J, with 11 bases between. The length of the CDR3 is 13 residues. This CDR3 reads CASSQVWRGGYTF. CDR3 DNA sequence: TGTGCCAGCAGCCAAGTTTGGCGCGGAGGCTACACCTTC.

The sample holds many counts of this clonotype. Relative to the germline gene, one junction end is altered; a read error may explain this. V gene TRBV7-9 combines with J gene TRBJ2-1, with TRBD2 identical over 8 bases. Germline assignment: CDR1 SEHNR and CDR2 FQNEAQ (reference sequence). CDR3 length equals 11 residues. CDR3 sequence: CASSFSGTFSF. In nucleotides, the CDR3 is TGTGCCAGCAGCTTTAGCGGGACGTTTTCCTTC. The complete variable domain, with remaining parts taken from reference TRBV7-9 and TRBJ2-1, reads DTGVSQNPRHKITKRGQNVTFRCDPISEHNRLYWYRQTLGQGPEFLTYFQNEAQLEKSRLLSDRFSAERPKGSFSTLEIQRTEQGDSAMYLCASSFSGTFSFGPGTRLTVL.

The chain joins TRBV5-4 to TRBJ2-7; TRBD1 agrees at 7 bases. This CDR3 spans 14 amino acids. Losses at the gene ends were 2 bases for V and 9 bases for J; bases not matched to a gene: 11. Per the germline V gene, CDR1 is SGHNT and CDR2 is YYREEE (reference sequence). In DNA form, the CDR3 reads TGTGCCAGCAGCTTCGGGGACAGTTCTACGGGGCAGTACTTC. This codes for CASSFGDSSTGQYF.

This clonotype has just a few counts. The chain recombines TRBV5-1 with TRBJ1-2; D remains ambiguous. The germline CDR1 and CDR2 sequences are SGHRS and YFSETQ. V was shortened by 2 bases and J by 2 bases, with 7 bases between the two germline ends. This CDR3 is built from 13 residues. Here the CDR3 reads CASSFTANYGYTF. In DNA, the CDR3 is TGCGCCAGCAGCTTCACGGCAAACTATGGCTACACCTTC.

This chain uses TRBV6-1 with TRBJ2-1, with D perhaps given as TRBD1 or TRBD2 (6 bases each). Germline V gene sequence: CDR1 MNHNS, CDR2 SASEGT. The CDR3 has 15 residues. Trimming took off 5 bases at V and 0 bases at J, with 11 bases between the two ends. The CDR3 spells CASSRGAFSYNEQFF. The CDR3 bases are TGTGCCAGCAGTAGGGGGGCCTTCTCCTACAATGAGCAGTTCTTC.

This chain joins TRBV4-3 and TRBJ2-2; D is undetermined. Trimming left V 0 bases short and J 2 bases short, with 10 bases between. The CDR3 runs 16 residues. Germline CDR1 reads LGHNA; CDR2 reads YSLEER. In DNA form, the CDR3 reads TGCGCCAGCAGCCAAGATCGCGGCGGAAACACCGGGGAGCTGTTTTTT. It is translated as CASSQDRGGNTGELFF.

This clonotype was detected only a few times. V usage is TRBV11-2 and J usage is TRBJ2-1, with a tentative D call TRBD2 (5 bases). V was cut by 3 bases and J by 2 bases, with 20 bases left in between. The CDR3 is 18 amino acids. The germline CDR1 and CDR2 sequences are SGHAT and FQNNGV. CDR3 loop: CASSFDIFETTTYNEQFF. The CDR3 nucleotides are TGTGCCAGCAGCTTTGATATATTCGAGACTACGACCTACAATGAGCAGTTCTTC.

There are a few counts of this clonotype. This sequence joins TRBV6-2 or TRBV6-3 and TRBJ2-7; 8 nucleotides match TRBD1. Unmatched junction bases numbered 13, after V lost 5 bases and J lost 7 bases. The CDR3 consists of 15 residues. Germline assignment: CDR1 MNHEY and CDR2 SVGEGT. The CDR3 DNA is TGTGCCAGCAGTCCCATGCGGACAGGGACGAGGGAGCAGTACTTC. The encoded protein is CASSPMRTGTREQYF.

This clonotype was found many times. The V call is TRBV5-1, the J call TRBJ2-2; D is unclear. V lost 5 bases to trimming and J lost 1 base, with 9 bases between them. The CDR3 runs to 14 residues. Germline CDR1 reads SGHRS; CDR2 reads YFSETQ. CDR3: CASSWTRNTGELFF. The CDR3 coding sequence is TGCGCCAGCAGTTGGACCAGGAACACCGGGGAGCTGTTTTTT.

This clonotype was counted between two and nine times. One end of the junction is discordant with germline, which a read error may explain. This sequence joins TRBV20-1 and TRBJ2-1, with D tentatively TRBD1 (6 bases). Germline-derived CDR1 and CDR2 are DFQATT and SNEGSKA (reference sequence). The CDR3 totals 15 residues. CDR3 coding DNA: TGCAGTGCTGGAGAGACAGGCTTGAGTGACAATGAGCAGTTCTTC. Translating gives CSAGETGLSDNEQFF.

The J gene is TRBJ1-5, the V gene TRBV5-6; possible D gene TRBD1, 5 bases. There are 15 residues in the CDR3. The V gene's germline CDR1 is SGHDT and CDR2 YYEEEE. Trimming took off 0 bases at V and 3 bases at J, with 10 bases between the two ends. The CDR3 loop reads CASSLGDRDNQPQHF. The DNA for the CDR3 is TGTGCCAGCAGCTTGGGAGACAGAGACAATCAGCCCCAGCATTTT.

The V call is TRBV5-5, the J call TRBJ1-1; TRBD1 aligns across 7 bases. Germline trimming cut 1 base from V and 11 bases from J; bases unmatched to any gene: 5. The germline gives CDR1 SGHKS, CDR2 YYEKEE (reference sequence). The CDR3 has 12 amino acids. The CDR3 here is CASSLPTGKAFF. The CDR3 nucleotides are TGTGCCAGCAGCTTGCCGACAGGGAAGGCTTTCTTT.

This clonotype was found many times. V gene TRBV12-3 or TRBV12-4 combines with J gene TRBJ1-5; TRBD1 agrees at 7 bases. The CDR3 has 14 amino acids. The junction had 6 bases not matched to a gene; V was cut back by 3 bases and J by 7 bases. CDR3 region: CASSFTGDGQPQHF. CDR3 nucleotide sequence: TGTGCCAGCAGTTTTACAGGGGACGGGCAGCCCCAGCATTTT.

Many counts were recorded for this clonotype. V and J are TRBV10-3 and TRBJ2-7, with a possible D match to TRBD1 (7 bases). V was cut by 6 bases and J by 0 bases, with 12 bases left in between. Germline V gene data show CDR1 as ENHRY and CDR2 as SYGVKD. The CDR3 totals 14 residues. This CDR3 is CAISRGDSSYEQYF. Written as DNA, the CDR3 is TGTGCCATCAGCAGGGGGGATAGCTCCTACGAGCAGTACTTC.

A few counts support this clonotype. The chain couples TRBV7-8 to TRBJ1-4; D possibly corresponds to TRBD1 (5 bases). The CDR3 has 16 residues. The V end was cut by 1 base, the J end by 7 bases, with 16 bases between. Germline CDR1 SGHVS, CDR2 FQNEAQ. The CDR3 DNA sequence: TGTGCCAGCAGCTTAGGGGGCCCGGGAAGGAGTGAAAAACTGTTTTTT. It codes for CASSLGGPGRSEKLFF.